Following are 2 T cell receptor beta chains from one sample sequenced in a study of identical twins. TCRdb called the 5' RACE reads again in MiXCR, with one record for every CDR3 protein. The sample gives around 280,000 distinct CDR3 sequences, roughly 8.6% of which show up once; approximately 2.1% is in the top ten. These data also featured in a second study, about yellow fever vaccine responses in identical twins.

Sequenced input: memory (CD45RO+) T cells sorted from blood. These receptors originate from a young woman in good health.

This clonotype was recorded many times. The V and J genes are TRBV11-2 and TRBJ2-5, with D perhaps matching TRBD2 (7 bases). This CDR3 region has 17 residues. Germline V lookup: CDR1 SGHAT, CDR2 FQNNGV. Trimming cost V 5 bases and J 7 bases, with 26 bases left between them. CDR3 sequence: CASSGGPFRQGGGTQYF. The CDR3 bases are TGTGCCAGCAGCGGAGGCCCCTTTCGGCAGGGAGGGGGGACCCAGTACTTC.

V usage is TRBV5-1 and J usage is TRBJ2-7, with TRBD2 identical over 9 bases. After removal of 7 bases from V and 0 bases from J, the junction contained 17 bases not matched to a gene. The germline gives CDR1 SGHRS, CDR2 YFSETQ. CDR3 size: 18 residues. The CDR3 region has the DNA TGCGCCAGCTCCCTGATCGGCGGGAGGGCCCTCAGCTCCTACGAGCAGTACTTC. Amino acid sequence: CASSLIGGRALSSYEQYF.